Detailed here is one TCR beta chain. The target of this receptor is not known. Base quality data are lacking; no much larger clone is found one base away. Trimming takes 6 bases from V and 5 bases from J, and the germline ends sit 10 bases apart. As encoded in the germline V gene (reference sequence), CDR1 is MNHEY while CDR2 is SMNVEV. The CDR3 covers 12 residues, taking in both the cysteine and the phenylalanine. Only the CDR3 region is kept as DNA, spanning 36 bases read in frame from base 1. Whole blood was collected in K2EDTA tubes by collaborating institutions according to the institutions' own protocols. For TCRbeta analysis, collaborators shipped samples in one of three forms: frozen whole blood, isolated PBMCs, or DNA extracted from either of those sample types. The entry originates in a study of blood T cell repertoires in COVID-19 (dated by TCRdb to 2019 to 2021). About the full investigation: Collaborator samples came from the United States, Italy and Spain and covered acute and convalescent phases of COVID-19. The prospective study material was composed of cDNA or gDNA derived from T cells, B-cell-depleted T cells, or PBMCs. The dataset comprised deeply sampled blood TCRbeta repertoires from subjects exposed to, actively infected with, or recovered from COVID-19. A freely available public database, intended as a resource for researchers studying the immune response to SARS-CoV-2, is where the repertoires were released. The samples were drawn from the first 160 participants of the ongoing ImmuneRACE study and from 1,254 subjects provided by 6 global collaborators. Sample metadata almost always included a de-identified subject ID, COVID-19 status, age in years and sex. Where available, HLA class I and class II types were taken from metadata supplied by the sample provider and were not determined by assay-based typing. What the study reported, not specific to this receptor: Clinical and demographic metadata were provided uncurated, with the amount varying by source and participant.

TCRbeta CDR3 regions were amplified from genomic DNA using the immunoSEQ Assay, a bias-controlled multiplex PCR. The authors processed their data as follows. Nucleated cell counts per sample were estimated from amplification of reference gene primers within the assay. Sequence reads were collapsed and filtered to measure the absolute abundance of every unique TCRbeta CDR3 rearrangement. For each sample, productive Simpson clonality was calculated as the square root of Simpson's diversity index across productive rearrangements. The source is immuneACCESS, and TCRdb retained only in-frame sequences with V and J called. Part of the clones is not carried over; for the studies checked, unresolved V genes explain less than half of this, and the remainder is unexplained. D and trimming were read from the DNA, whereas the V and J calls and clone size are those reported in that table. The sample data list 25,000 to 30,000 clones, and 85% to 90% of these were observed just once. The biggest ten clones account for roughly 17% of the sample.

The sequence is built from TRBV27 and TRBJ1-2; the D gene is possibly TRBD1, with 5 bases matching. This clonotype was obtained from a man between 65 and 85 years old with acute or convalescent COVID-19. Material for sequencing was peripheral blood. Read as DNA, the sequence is TGTGCCAGCAGGGGGGGGGTTTATGGCTACACCTTC. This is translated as CASRGGVYGYTF.